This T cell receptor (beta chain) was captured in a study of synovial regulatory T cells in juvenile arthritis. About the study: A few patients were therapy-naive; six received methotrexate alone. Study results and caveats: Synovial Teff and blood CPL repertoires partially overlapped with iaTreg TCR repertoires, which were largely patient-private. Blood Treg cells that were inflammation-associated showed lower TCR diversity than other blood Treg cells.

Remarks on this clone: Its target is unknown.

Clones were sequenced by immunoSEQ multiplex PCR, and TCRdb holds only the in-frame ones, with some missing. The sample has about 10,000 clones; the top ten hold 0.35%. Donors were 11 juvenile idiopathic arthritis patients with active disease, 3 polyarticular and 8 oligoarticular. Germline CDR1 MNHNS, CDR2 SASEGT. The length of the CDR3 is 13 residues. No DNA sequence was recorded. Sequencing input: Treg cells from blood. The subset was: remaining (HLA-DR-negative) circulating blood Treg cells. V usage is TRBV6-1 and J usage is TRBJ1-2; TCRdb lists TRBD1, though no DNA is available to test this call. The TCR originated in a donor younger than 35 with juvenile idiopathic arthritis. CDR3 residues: CASRTGGYYGYTF.